The 27 T cell receptor beta chains given below trace back to one sample, sequenced in a study of CD8 T cells in Susac syndrome. Reverse transcription of 0.5 to 1 ug RNA was performed with random hexamers. Each CDR3 protein is one row after TCRdb ran MiXCR on the immunoSEQ multiplex PCR reads. The data contain 80,000 or so distinct CDR3 sequences, about 94% of them singletons. The sample was CD8+ T cells from PBMCs. The receptors shown here come from a human donor in good health.

This clonotype was counted a single time. The chain has TRBV7-9 and TRBJ1-1; no clear D gene. The CDR3 sequence is 12 residues long. Trimming cost V 3 bases and J 8 bases, with 10 bases left between them. CDR1 is SEHNR and CDR2 is FQNEAQ in the germline V gene (reference sequence). The CDR3 sequence: CASSFGETEAFF. For the CDR3, the DNA is TGTGCCAGCAGCTTTGGTGAGACAGAAGCTTTCTTT. Full variable domain (missing parts from reference TRBV7-9 and TRBJ1-1): DTGVSQNPRHKITKRGQNVTFRCDPISEHNRLYWYRQTLGQGPEFLTYFQNEAQLEKSRLLSDRFSAERPKGSFSTLEIQRTEQGDSAMYLCASSFGETEAFFGQGTRLTVV.

The DNA of the CDR3 is TGTGCCTGGGGACAGTTCAACTATGGCTACACCTTC. Translated, it gives CAWGQFNYGYTF. J is TRBJ1-2 and V is TRBV30; maybe TRBD1 (6 bases). V lost 5 bases to trimming and J lost 2 bases, with 9 bases between them. The germline V gene has CDR1 GTSNPN and CDR2 SVGIG (reference sequence). The CDR3 extends over 12 amino acids.

The J gene is TRBJ1-2, the V gene TRBV7-2; TRBD1 is a possible D gene (5 bases). The V and J ends lost 7 bases and 9 bases respectively, with 24 bases between them. Germline V CDR1 and CDR2: SGHTA, FQGNSA. This CDR3 has 15 amino acids. CDR3 sequence (DNA): TGTGCCAGCACCCAAGATTTCCCTCCCAGGGTGAGCTACACCTTC. Encoded protein: CASTQDFPPRVSYTF.

This chain uses TRBV4-3 with TRBJ1-1; 8 bases agree with TRBD1. The CDR3 is made up of 14 amino acids. Trimming removed 6 bases from V and 4 bases from J; junction bases left unmatched: 7. The V gene's germline CDR1 is LGHNA and CDR2 YSLEER. CDR3 in amino acids: CASRVTGGGTEAFF. Written as DNA, the CDR3 is TGCGCCAGCAGGGTAACAGGGGGAGGCACTGAAGCTTTCTTT.

V gene TRBV27 combines with J gene TRBJ1-5; no reliable D call. V dropped 2 bases and J dropped 6 bases, with 8 bases sitting between them. CDR3 size: 13 residues. Germline V gene sequence: CDR1 MNHEY, CDR2 SMNVEV (reference sequence). The CDR3 DNA reads TGTGCCAGCAGTTTAGGGATAAGTCAGCCCCAGCATTTT. Translating it yields CASSLGISQPQHF.

This rearrangement joins TRBV9 to TRBJ1-6; 9 positions match TRBD1. Germline CDR1 reads SGDLS; CDR2 reads YYNGEE. Unmatched junction bases numbered 6, after V lost 3 bases and J lost 8 bases. This CDR3 has 15 residues. CDR3 sequence (DNA): TGTGCCAGCAGCGGGACAGGGGAGTTCGATTCACCCCTCCACTTT. Amino acids: CASSGTGEFDSPLHF.

This rearrangement joins TRBV11-2 to TRBJ2-7, with 9 bases lining up with TRBD2. CDR3 length: 16 amino acids. V was clipped by 7 bases and J by 7 bases; unmatched bases: 17. CDR1 is SGHAT and CDR2 is FQNNGV in the germline V gene. CDR3 in DNA: TGTGCCAGCACCTCGGGGCTAGCGGGGCCTATGTGGGAGCAGTACTTC. Translation: CASTSGLAGPMWEQYF.

The chain employs TRBV14 and TRBJ2-2; perhaps TRBD2 as D (6 bases). CDR1 SGHDN and CDR2 FVKESK come from the germline V gene. The CDR3 spans 13 residues. Trimming cost V 8 bases and J 4 bases, with 11 bases left between them. The CDR3 protein is CASSWTTTGELFF. The CDR3 DNA follows: TGTGCCAGCTCCTGGACTACCACCGGGGAGCTGTTTTTT. Filled out from reference TRBV14 and TRBJ2-2, the complete variable domain reads EAGVTQFPSHSVIEKGQTVTLRCDPISGHDNLYWYRRVMGKEIKFLLHFVKESKQDESGMPNNRFLAERTGGTYSTLKVQPAELEDSGVYFCASSWTTTGELFFGEGSRLTVL.

V usage is TRBV29-1 and J usage is TRBJ1-2, with 7 bases matching TRBD1. The CDR3 sequence is 16 residues long. Trimming removed 7 bases from V and 4 bases from J; junction bases left unmatched: 18. Germline CDR1 is SQVTM and CDR2 is ANQGSEA. CDR3 protein: CSARDDRDILFYGYTF. DNA for the CDR3: TGCAGCGCCCGGGATGACAGGGATATTTTGTTCTATGGCTACACCTTC.

The chain combines TRBV5-4 with TRBJ2-7; D may correspond to TRBD1 or TRBD2 (5 bases each). The CDR3 consists of 14 residues. Trimming shortened V by 2 bases and J by 2 bases, and 11 bases separated the two germline ends. Germline loops: CDR1 SGHNT, CDR2 YYREEE (reference sequence). The CDR3 DNA sequence: TGTGCCAGCAGCTTCGACGGGGCAACCTACGAGCAGTACTTC. It encodes CASSFDGATYEQYF.

This clonotype was counted once. The V gene is TRBV19, the J gene TRBJ2-2; D is uncertain. Germline values: CDR1 LNHDA, CDR2 SQIVND (reference sequence). V was pared by 4 bases and J by 6 bases, with 3 bases between. This CDR3 has 11 amino acids. The CDR3 DNA sequence: TGTGCCAGTAGTACGCCCGGGGAGCTGTTTTTT. Encoded protein: CASSTPGELFF.

This chain connects TRBV29-1 to TRBJ2-7; TRBD2 aligns across 8 bases. V shed 1 base, J shed 2 bases, and the junction held 13 bases outside the gene matches. Germline lookup yields CDR1 SQVTM and CDR2 ANQGSEA. CDR3 size: 17 residues. As DNA, the CDR3 is TGCAGCGTTGAAGGGCGGGCCCCTGCGGGGGGCACCTACGAGCAGTACTTC. This sequence encodes CSVEGRAPAGGTYEQYF.

This chain links TRBV11-2 with TRBJ2-4; 8 nucleotides align to TRBD2. Germline assignment: CDR1 SGHAT and CDR2 FQNNGV. The CDR3 is 16 residues long. Trimming cost V 8 bases and J 2 bases; bases outside gene matches: 11. This CDR3 reads CASVSQREKTKNIQYF. The CDR3 coding sequence is TGTGCCAGCGTTTCGCAGCGGGAGAAAACCAAAAACATTCAGTACTTC.

Only a few counts were recorded for this clonotype. This sequence joins TRBV5-4 and TRBJ1-1; no clear D gene. The V end was cut by 0 bases, the J end by 6 bases, with 6 bases between. Germline values: CDR1 SGHNT, CDR2 YYREEE (reference sequence). There are 12 residues in the CDR3. CDR3 sequence reads: CASSLGSAEAFF. CDR3 DNA: TGTGCCAGCAGCTTGGGGTCCGCTGAAGCTTTCTTT.

This chain uses TRBV18 with TRBJ2-5; 8 bases map to TRBD1. The CDR3 contains 15 residues. V shed 4 bases, J shed 5 bases, and the junction held 9 bases outside the gene matches. Germline-derived CDR1 and CDR2 are KGHSH and LQKENI. CDR3 nucleotide sequence: TGTGCCAGCTCACACCCTTACCGGGACAGGGAGACCCAGTACTTC. It translates to CASSHPYRDRETQYF.

The rearrangement uses TRBV6-5 and TRBJ2-1, with D tentatively TRBD1 (7 bases). V was clipped by 5 bases and J by 4 bases, with 15 bases between them. From germline, CDR1 is MNHEY and CDR2 SVGAGI. The CDR3 contains 15 residues. The chain's CDR3 is CASSAGQLSYNEQFF. As DNA, the CDR3 is TGTGCCAGCAGTGCGGGACAGCTATCGTACAATGAGCAGTTCTTC.

The chain combines TRBV6-5 with TRBJ2-7, with 7 bases identical to TRBD1. The CDR3 has 15 residues. The V gene end was trimmed by 2 bases and the J gene end by 0 bases; junction bases not matched to a gene: 4. CDR1 MNHEY and CDR2 SVGAGI come from the germline V gene. The CDR3 region has the DNA TGTGCCAGCAGTTACGCCGGGGACAGCTCCTACGAGCAGTACTTC. It yields the protein CASSYAGDSSYEQYF.

The V and J genes are TRBV12-3 or TRBV12-4 and TRBJ1-2; D remains ambiguous. The CDR3 has 11 amino acids. Trimming stripped 7 bases from V and 2 bases from J, with 5 bases between. The CDR3: CASISNYGYTF. Written as DNA, the CDR3 is TGTGCCAGCATCTCCAACTATGGCTACACCTTC.

The V and J genes are TRBV2 and TRBJ1-2; perhaps TRBD1 as D (5 bases). The germline V and J ends were trimmed by 2 bases and 9 bases, with 19 bases remaining between them. The CDR3 covers 15 residues. The germline V gene has CDR1 SNHLY and CDR2 FYNNEI. CDR3 bases: TGTGCCAGCAGTGAATTTCGGGGGAGGGCTGAATGCTACACCTTC. This translates into CASSEFRGRAECYTF.

The chain carries TRBV7-9 and TRBJ1-5; D gene unclear. The CDR3 extends over 14 amino acids. Between the trimmed V and J ends, which lost 0 bases and 9 bases, there was a span of 12 bases. CDR1 SEHNR and CDR2 FQNEAQ come from the germline V gene (reference sequence). CDR3 coding DNA: TGTGCCAGCAGCTTAGCGGACGGACCATGGCCCCAGCATTTT. Protein sequence: CASSLADGPWPQHF.

Only a few counts were recorded for this clonotype. CDR3 amino acids: CASSYGSENYEQYV. The CDR3 DNA sequence: TGTGCCAGCAGTTATGGTTCGGAGAACTACGAGCAGTACGTC. This sequence joins TRBV6-5 and TRBJ2-7, with no clear D. This CDR3 has 14 residues. Germline CDR1 is MNHEY and CDR2 is SVGAGI. V lost 3 bases and J 3 bases, leaving 12 bases between the germline ends.

This clonotype has a single count. This rearrangement joins TRBV5-4 to TRBJ2-4, with D perhaps assigned TRBD1 or TRBD2 (6 bases each). This CDR3 region has 15 residues. V lost 3 bases and J lost 0, with 10 bases in between. Germline CDR1 is SGHNT and CDR2 is YYREEE (reference sequence). The CDR3 loop is CASSSQGLAKNIQYF. The DNA for the CDR3 is TGTGCCAGCAGCTCACAGGGACTAGCCAAAAACATTCAGTACTTC.

This chain links TRBV4-1 with TRBJ1-1; tentative D call: TRBD1 (5 bases). Germline loops: CDR1 MGHRA, CDR2 YSYEKL. With 1 base removed from V and 5 bases from J, the gap between germline ends came to 14 bases. The CDR3 runs to 15 residues. The CDR3 reads CASSQVTQGGTEAFF. The CDR3 bases are TGCGCCAGCAGCCAAGTCACTCAGGGCGGGACTGAAGCTTTCTTT.

The chain uses TRBV27 and TRBJ1-2; 9 bases agree with TRBD1. V trimming: 3 bases; J trimming: 4 bases; junction bases outside the gene matches: 6. Germline V CDR1 and CDR2: MNHEY, SMNVEV (reference sequence). This CDR3 has 15 residues. The CDR3 sequence is CASSLRDRDIYGYTF. CDR3 DNA sequence: TGTGCCAGCAGTTTGCGGGACAGGGATATCTATGGCTACACCTTC.

The chain recombines TRBV27 with TRBJ1-2; D is perhaps TRBD1 (6 bases). The V gene's germline CDR1 is MNHEY and CDR2 SMNVEV (reference sequence). The CDR3 consists of 13 residues. Trimming removed 4 bases at V and 7 bases at J, with 13 bases between. This CDR3 reads CASSSPRGPGYTF. The CDR3 nucleotides are TGTGCCAGCAGTTCCCCCAGGGGACCTGGCTACACCTTC.

The chain is built from TRBV29-1 and TRBJ2-1; D gene unclear. The CDR3 length is 13 residues. Germline lookup yields CDR1 SQVTM and CDR2 ANQGSEA. As DNA, the CDR3 is TGCAGGGTAGCTGGTAGCTCCTACAATGAGCAGTTCTTC. Residues: CRVAGSSYNEQFF.

This clonotype was seen a handful of times. The chain has TRBV2 and TRBJ2-7, with TRBD2 matching 10 bases. After removal of 10 bases from V and 0 bases from J, the junction contained 6 bases not matched to a gene. Looked up from germline, CDR1 is SNHLY and CDR2 is FYNNEI. The CDR3 runs to 14 residues. The DNA of the CDR3 is TGTGCCACCTCAGCGGGAGGGCGCTCCTACGAGCAGTACGTC. Its translation: CATSAGGRSYEQYV.